What follows is one T cell receptor (beta chain) and its context. The data were taken from a study of technical replicates of blood from several donors. The table came from immunoSEQ multiplex PCR; TCRdb's copy has only in-frame clones and leaves some out. The sample lists 95,000 or so clones, about 95% occurring once. The V gene lost 4 bases and the J gene lost 7 bases, with 15 bases spanning the gap. Germline values: CDR1 SGDLS, CDR2 YYNGEE. The CDR3 has 14 residues. The clonotype was recovered from a human donor in good health. The chain carries TRBV9 and TRBJ2-1; possibly TRBD1 for D (5 bases). The sequenced sample was T cells isolated from PBMCs. The CDR3 reads CASSSPPAGNEQFF. The DNA for the CDR3 is TGTGCCAGCAGCTCCCCACCAGCAGGGAATGAGCAGTTCTTC.